This T cell receptor (beta chain) appears in the sequencing data of a study of T cell responses to AZD1222 COVID-19 vaccine. Notes on the study in general: Donors were largely white British and mainly female; clonal diversity was possibly underestimated. When two AZD1222 doses had been given, Spike-specific TCR breadth and depth rose.

As concerns this clone: No antigen is known for it.

The assay was immunoSEQ multiplex PCR, and TCRdb's table has in-frame clones only and misses some. The sample shows about 120,000 clones, 80% to 90% of them seen only once. From germline, CDR1 is MNHNS and CDR2 SASEGT. J lost 7 bases, V lost 0 bases, and 3 bases had no gene match. CDR3 length: 15 residues. The starting material was peripheral blood, obtained on day 0 of AZD1222 vaccination. This chain connects TRBV6-1 to TRBJ1-5; 10 bases map to TRBD1. This sequence was found in an adult in good health. The CDR3 region is CASSEASTGGQPQHF. CDR3 DNA: TGTGCCAGCAGTGAAGCGTCGACAGGGGGCCAGCCCCAGCATTTT.